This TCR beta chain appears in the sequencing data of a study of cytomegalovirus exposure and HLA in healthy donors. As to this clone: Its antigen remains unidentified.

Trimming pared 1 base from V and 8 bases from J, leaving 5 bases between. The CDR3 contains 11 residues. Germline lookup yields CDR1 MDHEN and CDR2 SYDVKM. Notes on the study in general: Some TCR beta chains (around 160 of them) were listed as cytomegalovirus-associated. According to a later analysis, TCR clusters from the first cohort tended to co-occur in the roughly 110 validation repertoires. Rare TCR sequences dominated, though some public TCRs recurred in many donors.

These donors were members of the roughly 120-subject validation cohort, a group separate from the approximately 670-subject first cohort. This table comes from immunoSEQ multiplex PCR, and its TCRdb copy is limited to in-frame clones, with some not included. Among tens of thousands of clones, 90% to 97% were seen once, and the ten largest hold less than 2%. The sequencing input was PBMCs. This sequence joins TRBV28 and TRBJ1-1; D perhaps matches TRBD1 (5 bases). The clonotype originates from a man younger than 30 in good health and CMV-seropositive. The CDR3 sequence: CASSLYREAFF. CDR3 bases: TGTGCCAGCAGTTTATACAGGGAAGCTTTCTTT.